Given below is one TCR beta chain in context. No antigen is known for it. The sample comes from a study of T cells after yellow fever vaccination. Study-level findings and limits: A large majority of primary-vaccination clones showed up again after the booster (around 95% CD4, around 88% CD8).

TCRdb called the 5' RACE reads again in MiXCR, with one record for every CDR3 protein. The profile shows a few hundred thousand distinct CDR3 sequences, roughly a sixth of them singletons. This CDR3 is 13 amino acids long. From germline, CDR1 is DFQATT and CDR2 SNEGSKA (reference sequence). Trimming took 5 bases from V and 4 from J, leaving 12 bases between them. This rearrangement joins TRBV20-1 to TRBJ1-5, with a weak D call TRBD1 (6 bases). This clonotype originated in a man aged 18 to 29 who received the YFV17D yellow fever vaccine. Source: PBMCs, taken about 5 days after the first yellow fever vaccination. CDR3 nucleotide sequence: TGCAGTGCTGCGCAGGGGAGTAATCAGCCCCAGCATTTT. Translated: CSAAQGSNQPQHF.